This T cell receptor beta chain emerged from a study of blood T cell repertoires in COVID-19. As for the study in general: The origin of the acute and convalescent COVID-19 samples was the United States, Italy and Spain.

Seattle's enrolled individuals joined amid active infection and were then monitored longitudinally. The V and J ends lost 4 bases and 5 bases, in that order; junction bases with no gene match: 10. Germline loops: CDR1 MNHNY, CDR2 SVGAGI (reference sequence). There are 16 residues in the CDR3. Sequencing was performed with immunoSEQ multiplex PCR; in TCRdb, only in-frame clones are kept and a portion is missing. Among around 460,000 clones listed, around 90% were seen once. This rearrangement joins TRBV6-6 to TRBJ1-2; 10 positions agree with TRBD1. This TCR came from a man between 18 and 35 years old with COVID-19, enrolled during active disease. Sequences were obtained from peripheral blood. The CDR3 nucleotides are TGTGCCAGCAGTTGGGGACAGGGGCGAGGTTTTTATGGCTACACCTTC. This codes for CASSWGQGRGFYGYTF.